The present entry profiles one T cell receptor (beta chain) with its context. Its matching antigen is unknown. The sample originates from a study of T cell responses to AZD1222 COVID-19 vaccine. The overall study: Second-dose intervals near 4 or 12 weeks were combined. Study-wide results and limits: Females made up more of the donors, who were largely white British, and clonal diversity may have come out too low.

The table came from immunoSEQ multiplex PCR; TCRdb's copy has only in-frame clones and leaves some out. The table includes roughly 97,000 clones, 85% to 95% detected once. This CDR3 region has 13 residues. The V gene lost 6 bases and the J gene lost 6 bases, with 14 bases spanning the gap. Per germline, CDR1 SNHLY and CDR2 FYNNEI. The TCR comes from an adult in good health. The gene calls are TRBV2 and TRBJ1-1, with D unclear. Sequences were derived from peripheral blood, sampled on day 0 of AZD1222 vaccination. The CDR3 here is CASRNSDRAEAFF. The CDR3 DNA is TGTGCCAGCAGGAACTCCGACCGGGCTGAAGCTTTCTTT. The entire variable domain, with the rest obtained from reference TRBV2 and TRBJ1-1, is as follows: EPEVTQTPSHQVTQMGQEVILRCVPISNHLYFYWYRQILGQKVEFLVSFYNNEISEKSEIFDDQFSVERPDGSNFTLKIRSTKLEDSAMYFCASRNSDRAEAFFGQGTRLTVV.